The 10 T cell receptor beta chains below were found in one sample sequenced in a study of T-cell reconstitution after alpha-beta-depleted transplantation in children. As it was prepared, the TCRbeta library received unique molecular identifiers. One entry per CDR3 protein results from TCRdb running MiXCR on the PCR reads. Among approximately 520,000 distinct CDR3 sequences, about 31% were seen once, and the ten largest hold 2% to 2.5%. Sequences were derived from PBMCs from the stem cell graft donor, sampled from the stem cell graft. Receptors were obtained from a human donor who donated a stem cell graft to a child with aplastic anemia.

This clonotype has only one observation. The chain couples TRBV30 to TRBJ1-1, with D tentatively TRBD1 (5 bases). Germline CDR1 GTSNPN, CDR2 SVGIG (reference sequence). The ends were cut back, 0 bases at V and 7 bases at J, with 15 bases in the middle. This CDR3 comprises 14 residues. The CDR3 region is CAWSVRAGRSEAFF. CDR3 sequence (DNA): TGTGCCTGGAGTGTACGGGCAGGGCGAAGTGAAGCTTTCTTT.

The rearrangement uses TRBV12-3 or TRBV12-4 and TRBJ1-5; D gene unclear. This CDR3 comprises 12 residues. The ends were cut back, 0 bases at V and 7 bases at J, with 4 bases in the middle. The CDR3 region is CASSLAGQPQHF. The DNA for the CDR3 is TGTGCCAGCAGTTTAGCGGGACAGCCCCAGCATTTT.

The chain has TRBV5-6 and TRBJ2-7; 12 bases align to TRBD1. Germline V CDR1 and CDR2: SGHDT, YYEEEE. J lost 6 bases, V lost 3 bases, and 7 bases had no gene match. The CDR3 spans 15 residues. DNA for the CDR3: TGTGCCAGCAGCTCTCCGGGACAGGGGGCCTTCGAGCAGTACTTC. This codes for CASSSPGQGAFEQYF.

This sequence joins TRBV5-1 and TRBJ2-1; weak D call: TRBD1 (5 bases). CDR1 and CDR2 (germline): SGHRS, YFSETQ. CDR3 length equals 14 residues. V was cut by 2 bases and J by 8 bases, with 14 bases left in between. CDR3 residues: CASSLDSYVYEQFF. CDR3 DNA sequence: TGCGCCAGCAGCTTAGACAGTTATGTCTATGAGCAGTTCTTC.

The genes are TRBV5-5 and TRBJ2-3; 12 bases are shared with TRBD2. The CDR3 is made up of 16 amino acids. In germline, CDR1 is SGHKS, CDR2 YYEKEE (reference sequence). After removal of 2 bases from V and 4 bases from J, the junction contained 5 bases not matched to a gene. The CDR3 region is CASSFLAGGRADTQYF. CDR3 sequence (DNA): TGTGCCAGCAGCTTTCTAGCGGGAGGGAGGGCAGATACGCAGTATTTT.

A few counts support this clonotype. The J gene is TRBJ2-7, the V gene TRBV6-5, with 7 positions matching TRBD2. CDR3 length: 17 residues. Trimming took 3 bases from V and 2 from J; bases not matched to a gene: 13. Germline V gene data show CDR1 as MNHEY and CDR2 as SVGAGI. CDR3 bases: TGTGCCAGCAGTTATCCCGAGGTTACTAGCGTTACCTACGAGCAGTACGTC. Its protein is CASSYPEVTSVTYEQYV.

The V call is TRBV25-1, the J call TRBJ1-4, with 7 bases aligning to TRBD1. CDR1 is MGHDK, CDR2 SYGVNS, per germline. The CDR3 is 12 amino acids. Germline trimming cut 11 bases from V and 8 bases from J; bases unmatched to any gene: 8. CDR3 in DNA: TGTGCCTGCCAACAGGGGAGAGAAAAACTGTTTTTT. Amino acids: CACQQGREKLFF.

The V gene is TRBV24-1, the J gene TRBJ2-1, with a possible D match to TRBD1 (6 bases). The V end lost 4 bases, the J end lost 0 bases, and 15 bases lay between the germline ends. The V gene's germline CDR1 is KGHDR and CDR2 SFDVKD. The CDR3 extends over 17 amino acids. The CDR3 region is CATSDPTDRNSYNEQFF. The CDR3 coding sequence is TGTGCCACCAGTGACCCTACCGACAGGAACTCCTACAATGAGCAGTTCTTC.

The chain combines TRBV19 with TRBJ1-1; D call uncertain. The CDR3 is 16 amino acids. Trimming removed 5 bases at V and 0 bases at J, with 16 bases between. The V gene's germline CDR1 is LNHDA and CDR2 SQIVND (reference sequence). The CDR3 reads CASSRGSHNMNTEAFF. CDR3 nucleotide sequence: TGTGCCAGTAGTCGGGGTTCGCATAACATGAACACTGAAGCTTTCTTT.

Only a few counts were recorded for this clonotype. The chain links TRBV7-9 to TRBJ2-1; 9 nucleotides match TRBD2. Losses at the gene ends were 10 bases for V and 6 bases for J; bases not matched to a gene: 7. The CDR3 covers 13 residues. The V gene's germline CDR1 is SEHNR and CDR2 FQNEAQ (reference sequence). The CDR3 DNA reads TGTGCCACCCTAGCGGGAATAGGCAATGAGCAGTTCTTC. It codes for CATLAGIGNEQFF.